Given below is one T cell receptor beta chain in context. Participants, about 18 to 100 years old, spanned under 25 US areas. Either two negative PCRs, clearance, or symptom resolution qualified Cohort 3 donors as recovered. This sample was included in a study of blood T cell repertoires in COVID-19. Background on the study: Sources were T cells, B-cell-depleted T cells, or PBMCs; the material itself was cDNA or gDNA.

Repertoires were generated with immunoSEQ multiplex PCR, while TCRdb's copy carries only in-frame clones and drops some. The sample gives 160,000 or so clones, approximately 81% of which show up once; about a sixth is in the top ten. The receptor was isolated from a man in his 60s who had recovered from COVID-19. Sequenced: PBMCs or T cells enriched from blood (not recorded which).

In nucleotides, the CDR3 is TGCAGCGTTGACCCCGGGCAGGGGGCTGAGACCCAGTACTTC. Its translation is CSVDPGQGAETQYF. The rearrangement joins TRBV29-1 to TRBJ2-5, with 8 bases matching TRBD1. The CDR3 covers 14 residues. Germline lookup yields CDR1 SQVTM and CDR2 ANQGSEA. The V segment lost 3 bases and the J segment 5 bases; nucleotides outside the gene matches: 8.